Listed here is a single TCR beta chain. Its antigen is not identified. The entry originates in a study of beta chain features in type 1 diabetes. Study-level background: Healthy donors and patients showed comparable age, gender and cell yields. Taken together, all samples contributed some 100 million examined sorted cells. The study, taken as a whole, reports: Researchers report that Type 1 diabetes patients had moderately but significantly shorter TCRB CDR3s across all four CD4+ subsets. When VDJ junctions were examined, type 1 diabetes patients showed fewer insertions and more deletions.

CD4+ naive, central memory, regulatory and stem cell-like memory cells were sorted via CD45RO/CCR7/CD25/CD127/CD95/CD27. Reverse transcription of all isolated RNA meant that expressed TCRB transcripts were sequenced. Libraries were prepared by immunoSEQ multiplex PCR; TCRdb keeps only in-frame clonotypes and omits some of them. The table shows approximately 170,000 clones, with 6.5% to 9.5% occurring only once. The CDR3 runs to 15 residues. Trimming removed 4 bases from V and 3 bases from J; junction bases left unmatched: 8. Germline assignment: CDR1 SGHRS and CDR2 YFSETQ. This clonotype originated in a woman aged 40 to 50 with type 1 diabetes. Sequenced material: central memory CD4+ T cells from blood. The chain carries TRBV5-1 and TRBJ2-5; 8 nucleotides line up with TRBD1. The CDR3 DNA reads TGCGCCAGCAGCGAGGGACAGGCGGAGAAAGAGACCCAGTACTTC. It yields the protein CASSEGQAEKETQYF. Looking up the rest from reference TRBV5-1 and TRBJ2-5 gives the full variable domain: KAGVTQTPRYLIKTRGQQVTLSCSPISGHRSVSWYQQTPGQGLQFLFEYFSETQRNKGNFPGRFSGRQFSNSRSEMNVSTLELGDSALYLCASSEGQAEKETQYFGPGTRLLVL.